The T cell receptor beta chain described here comes from a study of beta chain features in type 1 diabetes. General study results and limits: Among all four CD4+ subsets, Type 1 diabetes patients had TCRB CDR3s that were moderately but significantly shorter. TCRB repertoires of naive, central memory and Treg cells appeared more similar among patients than among healthy donors.

As every portion of the isolated RNA was reverse transcribed, the sequencing read expressed TCRB transcripts. TCRdb keeps only in-frame clones here, not all; method: immunoSEQ multiplex PCR. The sample carries about 360,000 clones, roughly 12% recorded once. One heparinised draw of blood, averaging around 100 mL, came from each donor. Turning to this clone: As yet, its antigen is unknown.

The sample was naive CD4+ T cells from blood. This clonotype was obtained from a woman younger than 35 with type 1 diabetes.

The CDR3 region is CAISLLAGDETQYF. In DNA, the CDR3 is TGTGCCATCAGCCTACTAGCGGGAGACGAGACCCAGTACTTC. The V gene is TRBV10-3, the J gene TRBJ2-5, with 11 nucleotides matching TRBD2. Germline CDR1 is ENHRY and CDR2 is SYGVKD. The length of the CDR3 is 14 residues. Germline trimming cut 6 bases from V and 5 bases from J; bases unmatched to any gene: 5.